These 29 T cell receptor beta chains originate from one sample sequenced in a study of T cell clonality in common variable immunodeficiency. Generated by immunoSEQ multiplex PCR, the TCRdb table keeps only in-frame clones and is missing some. The repertoire has some 27,000 clones, none seen only once; the ten largest take around 3.1%. Whole-study findings and limits: Common variable immunodeficiency TCR beta sequences reportedly had fewer deletions and N-nucleotide insertions.

Their antigen targets remain unknown. The sequenced sample was peripheral blood mononuclear cells. The source is a human donor with common variable immunodeficiency.

As concerns this clone: The read terminates 3 residues ahead of where the CDR3 ends, so the germline J gene completes it. The rearrangement joins TRBV7-9 to TRBJ2-7; 7 positions agree with TRBD1. Germline V gene data show CDR1 as SEHNR and CDR2 as FQNEAQ (reference sequence). Germline trimming cut 5 bases from V and 0 bases from J; bases unmatched to any gene: 7. This CDR3 region has 15 residues. The chain's CDR3 is CASSPPRGSSYEQYF. The CDR3 DNA, read in part, is TGTGCCAGCAGCCCTCCCAGGGGGAGCTCCTACGAG. Full variable domain (outside the CDR3, taken from reference TRBV7-9 and TRBJ2-7): DTGVSQNPRHKITKRGQNVTFRCDPISEHNRLYWYRQTLGQGPEFLTYFQNEAQLEKSRLLSDRFSAERPKGSFSTLEIQRTEQGDSAMYLCASSPPRGSSYEQYFGPGTRLTVT.

Worth noting for this clone: Sequencing ends 3 residues short of the CDR3 end; the germline J gene provides the rest. The rearrangement links TRBV2 to TRBJ2-7; 10 nucleotides agree with TRBD1. V shed 0 bases, J shed 5 bases, and the junction held 13 bases outside the gene matches. This CDR3 region has 18 residues. Germline V gene data show CDR1 as SNHLY and CDR2 as FYNNEI. The CDR3 protein is CASSEARGKGQGTHEQYF. Partial CDR3 DNA: TGTGCCAGCAGTGAAGCGCGGGGAAAGGGACAGGGGACCCACGAG.

In this sample, this clone turned up many times. The read finishes 3 residues shy of the CDR3 end, and the germline J gene is used to complete it. Within the sample, other DNA sequences also encode this same CDR3. J is TRBJ2-3 and V is TRBV20-1; maybe TRBD1 (6 bases). The CDR3 spans 14 residues. From germline, CDR1 is DFQATT and CDR2 SNEGSKA (reference sequence). Trimming took off 0 bases at V and 4 bases at J, with 11 bases between the two ends. CDR3 DNA, as far as it was read: TGCAGTGCTAGAGAGGCAGGGGTGGCAGATACG. Translating it yields CSAREAGVADT. The CDR3 in full is CSAREAGVADTQYF.

In regard to this clone: The CDR3 goes on 3 residues after the read ends, and that part is filled in from the germline J gene. The rearrangement links TRBV19 to TRBJ1-5, with D maybe TRBD1 (6 bases). Germline V lookup: CDR1 LNHDA, CDR2 SQIVND (reference sequence). The CDR3 sequence is 17 residues long. The ends were cut back, 11 bases at V and 0 bases at J, with 23 bases in the middle. The CDR3 bases that were read are TGTGCCTTAGGGGGGGCTATCGGGGCCGATAGCAATCAGCCC. Protein sequence: CALGGAIGADSNQP. The whole CDR3 is CALGGAIGADSNQPQHF. The complete variable domain, with remaining parts taken from reference TRBV19 and TRBJ1-5, reads DGGITQSPKYLFRKEGQNVTLSCEQNLNHDAMYWYRQDPGQGLRLIYYSQIVNDFQKGDIAEGYSVSREKKESFPLTVTSAQKNPTAFYLCALGGAIGADSNQPQHFGDGTRLSIL.

The sample holds many counts of this clone. The CDR3 end is not reached by the read, which stops 3 residues before it; the germline J gene fills it in. The J gene is TRBJ1-2, the V gene TRBV19; weak D call: TRBD1 (5 bases). Germline loops: CDR1 LNHDA, CDR2 SQIVND (reference sequence). This CDR3 has 15 residues. V dropped 5 bases and J dropped 3 bases, with 16 bases sitting between them. CDR3 DNA, as far as it was read: TGTGCCAGTAGTCAAACAGGAAGTTCTGACTATGGC. Translation gives CASSQTGSSDYG. From start to end, the CDR3 is CASSQTGSSDYGYTF.

Concerning this clone: The CDR3 extends 3 residues past the end of the read, so its final part is completed from the germline J gene. The chain links TRBV5-1 to TRBJ2-7; 8 nucleotides line up with TRBD1. Germline assignment: CDR1 SGHRS and CDR2 YFSETQ. Trimming at V came to 4 bases and at J to 6 bases, leaving 9 bases not matched to a gene. The CDR3 has 14 amino acids. The CDR3 DNA, read in part, is TGCGCCAGCAGCATAGGACAGGGAGTAATCGAG. It specifies CASSIGQGVIE. The CDR3 in its entirety is CASSIGQGVIEQYF.

This clone has more than one count but fewer than ten. One junction end disagrees with the germline gene, perhaps due to a read error. The read gets to within 3 residues of the CDR3 end, and the germline J gene fills in the rest. This chain links TRBV7-7 with TRBJ2-5; 13 bases are shared with TRBD2. Germline V lookup: CDR1 SSHAT, CDR2 FNYEAQ (reference sequence). This CDR3 has 15 residues. CDR3 DNA (partial): TGTGCTAGCAGCCCAGGACTAGCGGGGGTAGAGACC. Translated, it gives CASSPGLAGVET. The whole CDR3 sequence reads CASSPGLAGVETQYF.

In the case of this clone: Read data end 3 residues before the CDR3 end; the end is taken from the germline J gene. The chain has TRBV10-2 and TRBJ2-1; 8 bases are a match to TRBD1. V was pared by 3 bases and J by 3 bases, with 1 base of the junction left unmatched. The germline gives CDR1 WSHSY, CDR2 SAAADI. CDR3 size: 14 residues. The CDR3 spells CASSDRGHYNEQFF. CDR3 bases read: TGCGCCAGCAGTGACAGGGGGCACTACAATGAG.

In this sample, this clone turned up many times. With the read ending 3 residues before the CDR3 end, the germline J gene is used to fill in that end. This sequence joins TRBV14 and TRBJ1-1; tentative D call: TRBD1 (6 bases). This CDR3 spans 14 amino acids. V gave up 8 bases and J gave up 2 bases, with 15 bases separating them. CDR1 and CDR2 (germline): SGHDN, FVKESK. The CDR3 DNA, read in part, is TGTGCCAGCCTAAAGACAGGAGCTAACACTGAA. Its translation: CASLKTGANTE. The full CDR3 protein reads CASLKTGANTEAFF.

This clone was detected a few times. The sequence runs out 3 residues before the end of the CDR3; the remainder is reconstructed from the germline J gene. The rearrangement uses TRBV19 and TRBJ2-2; D is perhaps TRBD1 (5 bases). The CDR3 covers 14 residues. Trimming shortened V by 4 bases and J by 5 bases, and 11 bases separated the two germline ends. CDR1 and CDR2 from the germline V gene are LNHDA and SQIVND (reference sequence). Incomplete CDR3 DNA: TGTGCCAGTAGTAAGGAGACAGAGACCGGGGAG. Protein product: CASSKETETGE. In full, the CDR3 is CASSKETETGELFF.

This clone was detected a few times. The read ends 3 residues shy of where the CDR3 ends; the end is completed using the germline J gene. This chain links TRBV7-9 with TRBJ1-4; no clear D gene. Deletions cut 2 bases from V and 10 bases from J, with 17 bases between. Germline CDR1 SEHNR, CDR2 FQNEAQ (reference sequence). The CDR3 length is 15 residues. Incomplete CDR3 DNA: TGTGCCAGCAGCTTAATGCGCGGGGTAGCTGGAAAA. Encoded protein: CASSLMRGVAGK. The full CDR3 reads CASSLMRGVAGKLFF.

This clone was observed a few times. The read terminates 3 residues before the CDR3 end, so the remaining end is supplied by the germline J gene. The V call is TRBV2, the J call TRBJ1-6; a weak D match, TRBD1 (5 bases). Germline lookup yields CDR1 SNHLY and CDR2 FYNNEI. The CDR3 loop spans 16 amino acids. The CDR3 is CASSPGGGSIILALHF. The sequenced CDR3 bases are TGTGCCAGCAGCCCCGGGGGGGGATCTATAATTCTGGCC. The variable domain in full, with the rest retrieved from reference TRBV2 and TRBJ1-6, is EPEVTQTPSHQVTQMGQEVILRCVPISNHLYFYWYRQILGQKVEFLVSFYNNEISEKSEIFDDQFSVERPDGSNFTLKIRSTKLEDSAMYFCASSPGGGSIILALHFGNGTRLTVT.

This clone was seen repeatedly, ten times or more. The read is 3 residues too short to cover the CDR3 end, so that end is filled in from the germline J gene. The chain employs TRBV5-6 and TRBJ2-2, with unresolved D. Trimming removed 0 bases at V and 4 bases at J, with 4 bases between. The CDR3 is made up of 13 amino acids. Germline loops: CDR1 SGHDT, CDR2 YYEEEE. The CDR3 bases that were read are TGTGCCAGCAGCTTGGGCGTCACCGGGGAG. As protein: CASSLGVTGE. In full, the CDR3 is CASSLGVTGELFF.

For this clone: The observed sequence ends 3 residues before the CDR3 terminus, with the missing tail filled in from the germline J gene. This chain links TRBV7-6 with TRBJ2-1; 8 bases are shared with TRBD2. Per germline, CDR1 SGHVS and CDR2 FNYEAQ. The length of the CDR3 is 15 residues. Germline trimming cut 1 base from V and 5 bases from J; bases unmatched to any gene: 4. CDR3 sequence reads: CASSLVSGGDNEQFF. CDR3 DNA, as far as it was read: TGTGCCAGCAGCTTAGTGTCGGGGGGGGACAATGAG.

In this sample, this clone turned up a few times. The observed sequence ends 3 residues before the CDR3 terminus, with the missing tail filled in from the germline J gene. Other DNA sequences within the sample encode an identical CDR3. This rearrangement joins TRBV5-1 to TRBJ2-1; 8 bases are shared with TRBD2. Losses at the gene ends were 1 base for V and 3 bases for J; bases not matched to a gene: 3. This CDR3 contains 15 residues. The germline gives CDR1 SGHRS, CDR2 YFSETQ. The CDR3 loop is CASSLTGTSYNEQFF. The sequenced CDR3 bases are TGCGCCAGCAGCTTGACCGGGACTAGCTACAATGAG.

Judged by abundance, this clone is medium-sized. CDR3 DNA (partial): TGTGCCAGCAGCGCGGGGGCTCTTTACAATGAG. This translates into CASSAGALYNE. The full CDR3 is CASSAGALYNEQFF. The V gene is TRBV7-3, the J gene TRBJ2-1, with a tentative D call TRBD2 (7 bases). The read stops 3 residues short of the end of the CDR3; the missing end is completed from the germline J gene. Trimming removed 5 bases at V and 4 bases at J, with 12 bases between. CDR1 SGHTA and CDR2 FQGTGA come from the germline V gene. The length of the CDR3 is 14 residues.

The sample holds many counts of this clone. The CDR3 extends 3 residues past the end of the read, so its final part is completed from the germline J gene. The V and J genes are TRBV5-6 and TRBJ1-2, with 8 bases fitting TRBD1. V was pared by 0 bases and J by 7 bases, with 2 bases of the junction left unmatched. Per germline, CDR1 SGHDT and CDR2 YYEEEE. The CDR3 is 13 amino acids. Partial CDR3 DNA: TGTGCCAGCAGCTTGGGGACAGGGCCTGGC. Its translation: CASSLGTGPG. Given in full, the CDR3 is CASSLGTGPGYTF.

This clone was recorded at least ten times. From the germline J gene comes the end of the CDR3, since the read stops 3 residues before it. The genes are TRBV7-9 and TRBJ1-1; possibly TRBD1 for D (6 bases). CDR3 size: 15 residues. Trimming took 5 bases from V and 1 from J, leaving 14 bases between them. Germline V gene data show CDR1 as SEHNR and CDR2 as FQNEAQ (reference sequence). The CDR3 region is CASSARDIQNTEAFF. The CDR3 DNA, read in part, is TGTGCCAGCAGCGCTCGGGACATCCAGAACACTGAA.

This clone was seen a few times. The read ends 3 residues shy of where the CDR3 ends; the end is completed using the germline J gene. V and J are TRBV5-1 and TRBJ1-1; D not certain. Trimming removed 4 bases from V and 3 bases from J, with 10 bases in between. There are 13 residues in the CDR3. Germline V gene sequence: CDR1 SGHRS, CDR2 YFSETQ. The CDR3 bases that were read are TGCGCCAGCAGCCAAGCATCTTACACTGAA. As protein: CASSQASYTE. The whole CDR3 is CASSQASYTEAFF.

This clone was seen at least ten times. Read data end 3 residues before the CDR3 end; the end is taken from the germline J gene. The V and J genes are TRBV5-6 and TRBJ2-7; TRBD1 matches 9 bases. The CDR3 extends over 13 amino acids. Germline CDR1 and CDR2: SGHDT and YYEEEE. J gave up 6 bases and V 3 bases, and 4 bases lay outside the gene matches. CDR3 protein: CASSWDRDGEQYF. The CDR3 DNA, read in part, is TGTGCCAGCAGCTGGGACAGGGATGGCGAG.

Regarding this clone: Read sequence stops 3 residues before the CDR3 end, and the germline J gene provides the missing end. The V call is TRBV5-1, the J call TRBJ2-7, with 10 bases identical to TRBD1. The CDR3 runs 14 residues. Germline CDR1 SGHRS, CDR2 YFSETQ. V gave up 4 bases and J gave up 6 bases; unmatched junction bases: 7. The CDR3 region is CASSRKGQGFEQYF. The sequenced part of the CDR3 DNA is TGCGCCAGCAGCCGAAAGGGACAGGGGTTCGAG.

On this clone: The read ends 3 residues shy of where the CDR3 ends; the end is completed using the germline J gene. The gene calls are TRBV5-1 and TRBJ2-7, with TRBD2 as a possible D gene (6 bases). This CDR3 spans 15 amino acids. Deletions cut 0 bases from V and 1 base from J, with 11 bases between. The germline CDR1 and CDR2 sequences are SGHRS and YFSETQ. CDR3 residues: CASSLAEGESYEQYF. The covered CDR3 bases are TGCGCCAGCAGCTTGGCGGAGGGTGAATCCTACGAG.

This clone is judged medium-sized. The observed sequence ends 3 residues before the CDR3 terminus, with the missing tail filled in from the germline J gene. The chain carries TRBV20-1 and TRBJ2-1; D unclear. The CDR3 consists of 12 residues. V lost 5 bases to trimming and J lost 5 bases, with 10 bases between them. CDR1 DFQATT and CDR2 SNEGSKA come from the germline V gene (reference sequence). Incomplete CDR3 DNA: TGCAGTGCTGCAACTATCAACAATGAG. As protein: CSAATINNE. The whole CDR3 sequence reads CSAATINNEQFF.

This clone was detected a few times. With the read ending 3 residues before the CDR3 end, the germline J gene is used to fill in that end. The chain links TRBV19 to TRBJ2-7; TRBD1 matches 9 bases. Germline CDR1 is LNHDA and CDR2 is SQIVND (reference sequence). J was trimmed by 2 bases and V by 5 bases; bases with no gene match: 4. This CDR3 is 14 amino acids long. The CDR3 loop reads CASSSRQGAYEQYF. The CDR3 DNA, read in part, is TGTGCCAGTAGTTCCCGACAGGGGGCCTACGAG.

This clone was recorded a few times. Read coverage stops 3 residues before the CDR3 terminus; the germline J gene supplies the remainder. This chain connects TRBV18 to TRBJ2-3; 14 bases are a match to TRBD2. The length of the CDR3 is 16 residues. The J segment lost 5 bases and the V segment lost 3 bases, leaving 4 bases of the junction unmatched. Germline V lookup: CDR1 KGHSH, CDR2 LQKENI. The CDR3 sequence: CASSPGLAGAGDTQYF. The CDR3 bases that were read are TGTGCCAGCTCACCGGGACTAGCGGGGGCTGGAGATACG.

Remarks on this clone: The read terminates 3 residues before the CDR3 end, so the remaining end is supplied by the germline J gene. This chain connects TRBV20-1 to TRBJ2-7, with D possibly TRBD2 on 6 matching bases. Trimming took off 3 bases at V and 0 bases at J, with 9 bases between the two ends. This CDR3 comprises 13 residues. Germline-derived CDR1 and CDR2 are DFQATT and SNEGSKA (reference sequence). CDR3 DNA (partial): TGCAGTGCTAGTGCCGGGGGCTCCTACGAG. Residues: CSASAGGSYE. The whole CDR3 protein reads CSASAGGSYEQYF.

In this sample, this clone turned up many times. The missing CDR3 end, 3 residues past where the read stops, is filled in from the germline J gene. V usage is TRBV5-1 and J usage is TRBJ2-4, with 10 bases lining up with TRBD2. Germline values: CDR1 SGHRS, CDR2 YFSETQ. The ends lost 3 bases at V and 9 bases at J; junction bases unmatched: 6. The CDR3 is made up of 14 amino acids. The CDR3 here is CASSSAGGQSIQYF. The DNA read from the CDR3 is TGCGCCAGCAGCTCAGCGGGGGGGCAGAGCATT.

This clone occurred many times. CDR3 bases read: TGTGCCTGGAGGGGGGGAGATTACACTGAA. Its protein product is CAWRGGDYTE. Given in full, the CDR3 is CAWRGGDYTEAFF. V and J are TRBV30 and TRBJ1-1; D is perhaps TRBD1 (5 bases). The sequenced fragment ends 3 residues before the CDR3 boundary, so the rest is inferred from the germline J gene. CDR3 size: 13 residues. Germline V gene data show CDR1 as GTSNPN and CDR2 as SVGIG (reference sequence). The V gene lost 3 bases and the J gene lost 3 bases, with 11 bases spanning the gap.

Note on this clone: The read stops 3 residues short of the end of the CDR3; the missing end is completed from the germline J gene. The V call is TRBV6-2 or TRBV6-3, the J call TRBJ1-5; the match to TRBD1 covers 7 bases. This CDR3 contains 17 residues. Germline-derived CDR1 and CDR2 are MNHEY and SVGEGT. Trimming took 5 bases from V and 0 from J; bases not matched to a gene: 10. CDR3 sequence: CASSPRDSRYSNQPQHF. The sequenced CDR3 bases are TGTGCCAGCAGTCCCCGGGACAGTCGCTATAGCAATCAGCCC.